The 25 T cell receptor beta chains presented below share a single source sample, sequenced in a study of T cell repertoires in cytomegalovirus infection. TCRdb used MiXCR to reprocess the reads, holding one entry per CDR3 protein. The table includes about 110,000 distinct CDR3 sequences, around 29% detected once. No antigen has been assigned to these receptors. The sample consisted of CD8+ T cells from cultured PBMCs, taken from culture after CMV antigen stimulation. The receptor set was obtained from a human donor in good health (CMV status not recorded). Some clones in this sample may be carry-over from other donors' samples.

The chain combines TRBV5-4 with TRBJ1-1, with D maybe TRBD1 (5 bases). The CDR3 runs to 15 residues. Trimming pared 4 bases from V and 8 bases from J, leaving 21 bases between. Germline-derived CDR1 and CDR2 are SGHNT and YYREEE (reference sequence). The CDR3 sequence is CASSPPDMLTSEAFF. As DNA, the CDR3 is TGTGCCAGCAGCCCGCCGGACATGCTAACATCCGAAGCTTTCTTT.

This chain joins TRBV7-2 and TRBJ1-2; a weak D match, TRBD1 (6 bases). Germline CDR1 is SGHTA and CDR2 is FQGNSA. This CDR3 comprises 14 residues. V lost 2 bases to trimming and J lost 8 bases, with 15 bases between them. The DNA for the CDR3 is TGTGCCAGCAGCTTAAGAGGACAGACGAACGGCTACACCTTC. Encoded protein: CASSLRGQTNGYTF.

The chain links TRBV27 to TRBJ1-6, with a weak D call TRBD1 (5 bases). V lost 2 bases and J 2 bases, leaving 13 bases between the germline ends. Germline V gene sequence: CDR1 MNHEY, CDR2 SMNVEV (reference sequence). The CDR3 loop spans 17 amino acids. CDR3 nucleotide sequence: TGTGCCAGCAGTTTAACGGGGGTCCCTCCCTATAATTCACCCCTCCACTTT. Protein: CASSLTGVPPYNSPLHF.

This clonotype was seen many times. J is TRBJ1-6 and V is TRBV7-2, with D perhaps matching TRBD1 (6 bases). The germline gives CDR1 SGHTA, CDR2 FQGNSA. The ends were cut back, 2 bases at V and 10 bases at J, with 15 bases in the middle. The CDR3 runs 15 residues. The CDR3 bases are TGTGCCAGCAGCTTATATCAGGGGTCGGGATCACCCCTCCACTTT. Translated, it gives CASSLYQGSGSPLHF. Complete variable domain (other parts from reference TRBV7-2 and TRBJ1-6): GAGVSQSPSNKVTEKGKDVELRCDPISGHTALYWYRQSLGQGLEFLIYFQGNSAPDKSGLPSDRFSAERTGGSVSTLTIQRTQQEDSAVYLCASSLYQGSGSPLHFGNGTRLTVT.

This clonotype was found a few times. CDR3 in DNA: TGCAGCGTTGATGGGGATTTTGAGCGGGGGGCCCCAGATACGCAGTATTTT. Its protein is CSVDGDFERGAPDTQYF. The V gene is TRBV29-1, the J gene TRBJ2-3, with 9 bases aligning to TRBD2. There are 17 residues in the CDR3. The ends lost 3 bases at V and 4 bases at J; junction bases unmatched: 14. Germline-derived CDR1 and CDR2 are SQVTM and ANQGSEA.

This clonotype was observed at least ten times. CDR3 sequence: CASSLGGQTQPQHF. The CDR3 nucleotides read TGTGCCAGCAGCTTGGGGGGACAAACTCAGCCCCAGCATTTT. This chain links TRBV5-6 with TRBJ1-5; tentative D call: TRBD1 (6 bases). Trimming removed 0 bases from V and 6 bases from J, with 10 bases in between. The V gene's germline CDR1 is SGHDT and CDR2 YYEEEE. The CDR3 is 14 residues long.

V gene TRBV20-1 combines with J gene TRBJ1-5; the D is unclear. V gave up 0 bases and J gave up 1 base, with 19 bases separating them. This CDR3 is 18 amino acids long. CDR1 and CDR2 from the germline V gene are DFQATT and SNEGSKA (reference sequence). The CDR3 DNA follows: TGCAGTGCTAGAGATCCGGGATTTCAGGATATCAGCAATCAGCCCCAGCATTTT. Protein product: CSARDPGFQDISNQPQHF.

The V and J genes are TRBV9 and TRBJ2-7, with 7 nucleotides matching TRBD2. The junction had 7 bases not matched to a gene; V was cut back by 4 bases and J by 0 bases. The CDR3 is 15 residues long. Germline V gives CDR1 SGDLS, CDR2 YYNGEE. CDR3 residues: CASSSSSGSSYEQYF. DNA for the CDR3: TGTGCCAGCAGCTCCTCTAGCGGTAGCTCCTACGAGCAGTACTTC.

The rearrangement joins TRBV20-1 to TRBJ2-5, with 8 bases identical to TRBD2. The germline CDR1 and CDR2 sequences are DFQATT and SNEGSKA (reference sequence). The CDR3 contains 18 residues. The trim removed 0 bases at V and 4 bases at J, leaving 16 bases unmatched. CDR3: CSARDRARIPGGRETQYF. The CDR3 DNA reads TGCAGTGCTAGAGACCGAGCCAGGATCCCGGGGGGGCGAGAGACCCAGTACTTC.

The V call is TRBV10-3, the J call TRBJ1-5; no clear D gene. Germline lookup yields CDR1 ENHRY and CDR2 SYGVKD. The CDR3 contains 16 residues. Trimming removed 1 base at V and 0 bases at J, with 10 bases between. CDR3 protein: CAISEWGVGSNQPQHF. CDR3 DNA: TGTGCCATCAGTGAGTGGGGAGTCGGTAGCAATCAGCCCCAGCATTTT.

As regards this clonotype: One junction end does not reproduce the germline sequence, and a read error may be involved. V and J are TRBV19 and TRBJ2-2; 7 positions agree with TRBD1. The CDR3 has 13 residues. Germline lookup yields CDR1 LNHDA and CDR2 SQIVND (reference sequence). The CDR3 region is CASTNRGIGELSF. The CDR3 nucleotides read TGTGCCAGCACCAACAGGGGAATCGGGGAGCTGTCTTTT.

The gene calls are TRBV28 and TRBJ1-1, with 8 bases matching TRBD1. V lost 2 bases to trimming and J lost 3 bases; unmatched junction nucleotides: 2. Germline V gene data show CDR1 as MDHEN and CDR2 as SYDVKM. CDR3 length: 14 amino acids. DNA of the CDR3: TGTGCCAGCAGTTTAACAGGGGGGTACACTGAAGCTTTCTTT. It yields the protein CASSLTGGYTEAFF.

In nucleotides, the CDR3 is TGCGCCAGCAGCCAAGGTGATACAGGCTACAATGAGCAGTTCTTC. Amino acid sequence: CASSQGDTGYNEQFF. The genes are TRBV4-1 and TRBJ2-1, with D tentatively TRBD1 (5 bases). The germline V and J ends were trimmed by 1 base and 3 bases, with 10 bases remaining between them. The CDR3 has 15 amino acids. The germline CDR1 and CDR2 sequences are MGHRA and YSYEKL.

V gene TRBV20-1 combines with J gene TRBJ2-7; D perhaps matches TRBD2 (6 bases). Trimming left V 3 bases short and J 0 bases short, with 15 bases between. The CDR3 consists of 15 residues. Germline-derived CDR1 and CDR2 are DFQATT and SNEGSKA (reference sequence). The CDR3 sequence: CSARNPGGSSYEQYF. The CDR3 bases are TGCAGTGCTAGGAACCCCGGGGGAAGCTCCTACGAGCAGTACTTC.

The J gene is TRBJ2-7, the V gene TRBV7-9, with no clear D. The CDR3 consists of 13 residues. CDR1 and CDR2 from the germline V gene are SEHNR and FQNEAQ (reference sequence). Trimming stripped 4 bases from V and 2 bases from J, with 9 bases between. The CDR3 loop reads CASSYLSPYEQYF. The CDR3 DNA follows: TGTGCCAGCAGCTACCTTAGTCCCTACGAGCAGTACTTC.

Points on this clonotype: At one of its ends the junction is not consistent with the germline gene, which may arise from a read error. The genes are TRBV4-1 and TRBJ2-3, with D perhaps matching TRBD1 (5 bases). Germline V lookup: CDR1 MGHRA, CDR2 YSYEKL. This CDR3 contains 15 residues. The DNA of the CDR3 is TGTGCCAGCAGCCAAGATGCAGGGAGCACAGATACGCAGTATTTT. This encodes CASSQDAGSTDTQYF.

The J gene is TRBJ2-7, the V gene TRBV28; 9 positions agree with TRBD2. Germline CDR1 is MDHEN and CDR2 is SYDVKM. V trimming: 2 bases; J trimming: 4 bases; junction bases outside the gene matches: 6. The CDR3 spans 15 residues. The CDR3 loop reads CASSLGAGGEYEQYF. The CDR3 coding sequence is TGTGCCAGCAGTTTAGGAGCGGGGGGAGAATACGAGCAGTACTTC.

This clonotype was recorded a few times. The chain is built from TRBV7-6 and TRBJ2-5, with 7 nucleotides matching TRBD1. V lost 1 base to trimming and J lost 9 bases; unmatched junction nucleotides: 17. Germline V CDR1 and CDR2: SGHVS, FNYEAQ. The CDR3 length is 17 residues. The CDR3 is CASSLEVSGQIPRAQYF. For the CDR3, the DNA is TGTGCCAGCAGCTTAGAGGTGTCGGGACAGATCCCGAGGGCCCAGTACTTC.

The chain links TRBV27 to TRBJ1-5; D remains unclear. Trimming took 8 bases from V and 6 from J, leaving 8 bases between them. Germline CDR1 MNHEY, CDR2 SMNVEV (reference sequence). The CDR3 has 11 amino acids. The CDR3 DNA follows: TGTGCCAGCGGGTTCGGTCAGCCCCAGCATTTT. Translated: CASGFGQPQHF.

The chain carries TRBV18 and TRBJ2-7, with TRBD1 as a possible D gene (6 bases). This CDR3 has 14 amino acids. The V end lost 3 bases, the J end lost 4 bases, and 13 bases lay between the germline ends. Looked up from germline, CDR1 is KGHSH and CDR2 is LQKENI. CDR3 region: CASSPPWDTYEQYF. Here the CDR3 DNA reads TGTGCCAGCTCACCTCCGTGGGACACTTACGAGCAGTACTTC. The complete variable domain, with remaining parts taken from reference TRBV18 and TRBJ2-7, reads NAGVMQNPRHLVRRRGQEARLRCSPMKGHSHVYWYRQLPEEGLKFMVYLQKENIIDESGMPKERFSAEFPKEGPSILRIQQVVRGDSAAYFCASSPPWDTYEQYFGPGTRLTVT.

CDR3 sequence: CATSDGPGLAYETQYF. DNA for the CDR3: TGTGCCACCAGTGATGGACCGGGACTAGCATACGAGACCCAGTACTTC. The chain combines TRBV24-1 with TRBJ2-5, with 9 bases that match TRBD2. CDR3 length equals 16 residues. V shed 3 bases and J 5 bases; nucleotides not matched to a gene: 9. Germline values: CDR1 KGHDR, CDR2 SFDVKD.

This clonotype has more than one count but fewer than ten. Written as DNA, the CDR3 is TGTGCCAGCAGGCCCGCTTCACCGGGACTCCTTGATGGCTACACCTTC. It codes for CASRPASPGLLDGYTF. J is TRBJ1-2 and V is TRBV2; D may be TRBD1 (5 bases). Germline assignment: CDR1 SNHLY and CDR2 FYNNEI. The CDR3 consists of 16 residues. Deletions cut 6 bases from V and 6 bases from J, with 23 bases between.

CDR3 loop: CASSRRTGASGELFF. As DNA, the CDR3 is TGTGCCAGCAGCCGACGGACAGGGGCGAGCGGGGAGCTGTTTTTT. V and J are TRBV7-4 and TRBJ2-2; TRBD1 matches at 9 bases. The CDR3 runs 15 residues. From germline, CDR1 is SGHVT and CDR2 SQSDAQ. The junction had 8 bases not matched to a gene; V was cut back by 5 bases and J by 7 bases.

With regard to this clonotype: A single base separates this from a much larger clone, so it may be a read error. This CDR3 fails to terminate in the conserved phenylalanine or tryptophan, so it likely reflects a read error. The chain recombines TRBV11-1 with TRBJ2-2; maybe TRBD1 (5 bases). V was trimmed by 2 bases and J by 7 bases, leaving 11 bases between them. This CDR3 spans 14 amino acids. The germline V gene has CDR1 SGHAT and CDR2 FQDESV (reference sequence). CDR3 region: CASSLQGLGGELFC. The DNA of the CDR3 is TGTGCCAGCAGCTTACAGGGTTTGGGCGGGGAGCTGTTTTGT.

This sequence joins TRBV13 and TRBJ2-7; D unresolved. V gave up 0 bases and J gave up 2 bases, with 11 bases separating them. The germline V gene has CDR1 PRHDT and CDR2 FYEKMQ (reference sequence). The length of the CDR3 is 15 residues. CDR3 sequence (DNA): TGTGCCAGCAGCTTAGGCATTCTAAGGACCTACGAGCAGTACTTC. Translating gives CASSLGILRTYEQYF.